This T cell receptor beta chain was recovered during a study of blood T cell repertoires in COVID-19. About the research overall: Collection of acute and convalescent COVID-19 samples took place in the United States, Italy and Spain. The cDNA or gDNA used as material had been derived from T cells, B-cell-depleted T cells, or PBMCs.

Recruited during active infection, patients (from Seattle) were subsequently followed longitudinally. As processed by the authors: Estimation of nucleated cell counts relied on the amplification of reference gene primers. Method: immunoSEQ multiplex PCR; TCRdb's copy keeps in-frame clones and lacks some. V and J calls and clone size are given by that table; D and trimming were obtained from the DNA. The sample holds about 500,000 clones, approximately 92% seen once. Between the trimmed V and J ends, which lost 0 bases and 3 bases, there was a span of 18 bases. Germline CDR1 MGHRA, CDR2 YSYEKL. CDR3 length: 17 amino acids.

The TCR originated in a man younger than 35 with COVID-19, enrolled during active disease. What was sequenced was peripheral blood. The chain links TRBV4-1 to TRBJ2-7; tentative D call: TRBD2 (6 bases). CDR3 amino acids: CASSQDPAGRGFYEQYF. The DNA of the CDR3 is TGCGCCAGCAGCCAAGACCCGGCCGGACGGGGGTTCTACGAGCAGTACTTC.